Listed here are 16 T cell receptor beta chains from one sample, sequenced in a study of siplizumab effects on memory and regulatory T cells (dated by TCRdb to the late 2010s). Library prep was done by the immunoSEQ multiplex PCR assay. TCRdb took over this immuneACCESS table, retaining in-frame rearrangements with V and J assigned. Such tables are incomplete; in checked studies, under half of the missing clones stem from an unresolved V gene, and the remainder is unexplained. Within this sample are some 96,000 clones, with 94% of them counted one time only. The leading ten clones occupy 1% to 1.5% of the sample. The sequencing input was non-Treg CD4+ T cells sorted from blood. Sample cell subset or site, as interpreted from the label and publication: FACS-sorted unstimulated CD4+ non-regulatory T cells. These receptors all come from a human donor in good health.

This chain links TRBV19 with TRBJ2-1; 7 nucleotides match TRBD1. The ends lost 5 bases at V and 11 bases at J; junction bases unmatched: 15. CDR3 length: 15 amino acids. CDR1 is LNHDA, CDR2 SQIVND, per germline (reference sequence). The CDR3 coding sequence is TGTGCCAGTAGTGCACGGGACAGCCGACCTATTCAGCAGTTCTTC. Amino acid sequence: CASSARDSRPIQQFF. Based on the CDR3 plus reference TRBV19 and TRBJ2-1, the full variable domain is DGGITQSPKYLFRKEGQNVTLSCEQNLNHDAMYWYRQDPGQGLRLIYYSQIVNDFQKGDIAEGYSVSREKKESFPLTVTSAQKNPTAFYLCASSARDSRPIQQFFGPGTRLTVL.

The V and J genes are TRBV7-9 and TRBJ2-1; 14 bases are a match to TRBD2. CDR1 SEHNR and CDR2 FQNEAQ come from the germline V gene (reference sequence). With V trimmed by 5 bases and J by 8 bases, 17 bases remained unmatched. The CDR3 has 19 residues. CDR3 DNA: TGTGCCAGCAGCCGATATGTTGGGACTAGCGGGAGTACTAGGGATGAGCAGTTCTTC. Amino acid sequence: CASSRYVGTSGSTRDEQFF.

The rearrangement links TRBV7-8 to TRBJ1-4; 7 bases align to TRBD1. The CDR3 is 15 residues long. CDR1 and CDR2 from the germline V gene are SGHVS and FQNEAQ. Trimming cost V 4 bases and J 13 bases; bases outside gene matches: 15. The CDR3 here is CASSSRGGRPAGLFF. CDR3 DNA sequence: TGTGCCAGCAGCTCCAGGGGGGGGCGGCCGGCGGGACTGTTTTTT.

This chain links TRBV25-1 with TRBJ2-5; tentatively, D is TRBD1 (5 bases). V shed 0 bases and J shed 1 base, with 9 bases lying between them. The CDR3 consists of 15 residues. Germline-derived CDR1 and CDR2 are MGHDK and SYGVNS. The CDR3 bases are TGTGCCAGCAGTGAATATTGGGGCCTCCAAGAGACCCAGTACTTC. Protein: CASSEYWGLQETQYF.

V usage is TRBV11-3 and J usage is TRBJ2-1, with TRBD2 matching 10 bases. From germline, CDR1 is SGHNT and CDR2 YENEEA. CDR3 length: 16 amino acids. Unmatched junction bases numbered 3, after V lost 3 bases and J lost 1 base. The CDR3 DNA follows: TGTGCCAGCAGCTTGCTAGCGGGAGCTTCCTACAATGAGCAGTTCTTC. Residues: CASSLLAGASYNEQFF.

The V call is TRBV30, the J call TRBJ2-7; D possibly corresponds to TRBD1 (6 bases). Germline V gene data show CDR1 as GTSNPN and CDR2 as SVGIG (reference sequence). The V gene lost 3 bases and the J gene lost 5 bases, with 17 bases spanning the gap. The CDR3 has 14 residues. CDR3 coding DNA: TGTGCCTGGAGGTGGGCGGGCCCAGGGGACGAGCAGTACTTC. Encoded protein: CAWRWAGPGDEQYF.

On this clone: A junction end diverges from the germline sequence, so it may reflect a read error. The chain links TRBV7-7 to TRBJ1-3; D is undetermined. Germline V gene data show CDR1 as SSHAT and CDR2 as FNYEAQ (reference sequence). This CDR3 has 13 residues. The CDR3 DNA reads as TGTGCTAGCAGCCCGGGAGTTGGAAACACCATATATTTT. Amino acids: CASSPGVGNTIYF.

The genes are TRBV10-3 and TRBJ2-1, with TRBD2 identical over 8 bases. This CDR3 is 15 amino acids long. The germline CDR1 and CDR2 sequences are ENHRY and SYGVKD. J was trimmed by 5 bases and V by 6 bases; bases with no gene match: 9. The CDR3 coding sequence is TGTGCCATCAGGGAGCGGGAGTTAGTTGACAATGAGCAGTTCTTC. It encodes CAIRERELVDNEQFF.

This sequence joins TRBV7-3 and TRBJ2-3; D is ambiguous. The CDR3 extends over 16 amino acids. The ends were cut back, 2 bases at V and 4 bases at J, with 16 bases in the middle. Germline lookup yields CDR1 SGHTA and CDR2 FQGTGA. CDR3 coding DNA: TGTGCCAGCAGCTTATATGGTGTGCTGAACCCAGATACGCAGTATTTT. As protein: CASSLYGVLNPDTQYF. Together with reference TRBV7-3 and TRBJ2-3, the CDR3 gives the full variable domain: GAGVSQTPSNKVTEKGKYVELRCDPISGHTALYWYRQSLGQGPEFLIYFQGTGAADDSGLPNDRFFAVRPEGSVSTLKIQRTERGDSAVYLCASSLYGVLNPDTQYFGPGTRLTVL.

The chain uses TRBV2 and TRBJ1-2; TRBD1 matches 7 bases. CDR3 length: 16 amino acids. V was pared by 6 bases and J by 5 bases, with 15 bases of the junction left unmatched. CDR1 and CDR2 from the germline V gene are SNHLY and FYNNEI. The CDR3 spells CASRDDPGTVGYGYTF. The CDR3 DNA follows: TGTGCCAGCAGAGATGACCCCGGGACAGTAGGATATGGCTACACCTTC.

This chain connects TRBV27 to TRBJ2-2, with 11 positions matching TRBD2. The CDR3 contains 15 residues. Germline V gene sequence: CDR1 MNHEY, CDR2 SMNVEV (reference sequence). V was pared by 6 bases and J by 4 bases, with 4 bases of the junction left unmatched. The CDR3: CASRRLAGSTGELFF. CDR3 nucleotides: TGTGCCAGCAGAAGACTAGCGGGATCCACCGGGGAGCTGTTTTTT.

The V and J genes are TRBV6-6 and TRBJ2-6, with a tentative D call TRBD1 (6 bases). V lost 6 bases to trimming and J lost 2 bases, with 14 bases between them. The CDR3 contains 16 residues. Germline loops: CDR1 MNHNY, CDR2 SVGAGI (reference sequence). As DNA, the CDR3 is TGTGCCAGCAGACAACAGGGATCGACTGGGGCCAACGTCCTGACTTTC. Translation: CASRQQGSTGANVLTF.

The rearrangement joins TRBV9 to TRBJ2-1; TRBD2 agrees at 15 bases. V was clipped by 5 bases and J by 7 bases; unmatched bases: 13. The CDR3 has 18 residues. Germline CDR1 reads SGDLS; CDR2 reads YYNGEE. The chain's CDR3 is CASRNGTSGRLAMNEQFF. The DNA for the CDR3 is TGTGCCAGCAGGAATGGGACTAGCGGGAGGTTGGCGATGAATGAGCAGTTCTTC. Together with reference TRBV9 and TRBJ2-1, the CDR3 gives the full variable domain: DSGVTQTPKHLITATGQRVTLRCSPRSGDLSVYWYQQSLDQGLQFLIQYYNGEERAKGNILERFSAQQFPDLHSELNLSSLELGDSALYFCASRNGTSGRLAMNEQFFGPGTRLTVL.

The chain carries TRBV7-2 and TRBJ2-5; D is tentatively TRBD1 or TRBD2 (6 bases each). V was pared by 1 base and J by 5 bases, with 11 bases between. Germline V gives CDR1 SGHTA, CDR2 FQGNSA. This CDR3 has 14 amino acids. The CDR3: CASSLVVGGETQYF. Written as DNA, the CDR3 is TGTGCCAGCAGCTTAGTCGTAGGGGGGGAGACCCAGTACTTC.

This CDR3 reads CASSFGAGPSDTQYF. The DNA of the CDR3 is TGTGCCAGCAGCTTTGGGGCCGGGCCATCAGATACGCAGTATTTT. The chain is built from TRBV11-2 and TRBJ2-3, with a weak D call TRBD1 (5 bases). V dropped 3 bases and J dropped 4 bases, with 14 bases sitting between them. Germline values: CDR1 SGHAT, CDR2 FQNNGV. The CDR3 contains 15 residues.

V gene TRBV7-3 combines with J gene TRBJ2-1, with D hard to call. The CDR3 consists of 16 residues. V dropped 0 bases and J dropped 4 bases, with 13 bases sitting between them. CDR1 is SGHTA, CDR2 FQGTGA, per germline. The chain's CDR3 is CASSLTLGKAYNEQFF. The CDR3 bases are TGTGCCAGCAGCTTAACGCTCGGAAAAGCTTACAATGAGCAGTTCTTC.